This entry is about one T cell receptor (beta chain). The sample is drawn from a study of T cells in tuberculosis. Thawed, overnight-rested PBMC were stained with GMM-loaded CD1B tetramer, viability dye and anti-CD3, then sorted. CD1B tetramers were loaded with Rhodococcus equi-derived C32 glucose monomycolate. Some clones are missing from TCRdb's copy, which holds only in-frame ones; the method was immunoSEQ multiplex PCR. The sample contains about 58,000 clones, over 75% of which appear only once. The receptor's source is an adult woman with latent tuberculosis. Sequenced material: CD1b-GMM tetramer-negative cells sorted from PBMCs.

The CDR3 DNA is TGCGCCAGCAGCCAAGCGTCAGGGGATATGATCATTCAGTACTTC. Amino acid sequence: CASSQASGDMIIQYF. V and J are TRBV4-1 and TRBJ2-4, with D perhaps TRBD1 (6 bases). In germline, CDR1 is MGHRA, CDR2 YSYEKL. The length of the CDR3 is 15 residues. V lost 1 base, J lost 9 bases, and 16 bases lay in between.